The subject of this entry is one TCR beta chain. The entry originates in a study of cytomegalovirus exposure and HLA in healthy donors. CDR3 length: 11 residues. V shed 6 bases and J 13 bases; nucleotides not matched to a gene: 5. The germline CDR1 and CDR2 sequences are LNHNV and YYDKDF (reference sequence). Primers for the PCR totalled 60 Vbeta and 13 Jbeta. Generated by immunoSEQ multiplex PCR, the TCRdb table keeps only in-frame clones and is missing some. The sample features roughly 120,000 clones, with approximately 1% in its top ten. This TCR came from a young man in good health and CMV-seronegative. Sequencing was done on a sample of PBMCs. The rearrangement joins TRBV15 to TRBJ1-4, with 7 bases fitting TRBD1. DNA of the CDR3: TGTGCCACCAGAAGGGACAGACGACTGTTTTTT. Its translation is CATRRDRRLFF.